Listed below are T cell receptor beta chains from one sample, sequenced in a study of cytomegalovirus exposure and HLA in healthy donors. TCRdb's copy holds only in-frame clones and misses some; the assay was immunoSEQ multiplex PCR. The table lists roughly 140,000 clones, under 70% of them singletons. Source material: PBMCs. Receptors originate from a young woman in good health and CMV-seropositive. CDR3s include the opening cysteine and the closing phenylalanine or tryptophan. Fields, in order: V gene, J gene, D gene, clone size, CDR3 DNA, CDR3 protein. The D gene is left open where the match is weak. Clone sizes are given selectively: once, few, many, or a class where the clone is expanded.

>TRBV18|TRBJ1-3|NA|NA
TGTGCCAGCTCACCCTCTCGAGGCACTGGAAACACCATATATTTT
CASSPSRGTGNTIYF
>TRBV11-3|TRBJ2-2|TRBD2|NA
TGTGCCAGCAGCTTGGGTTGGACTAGCGGGAGCGGCGGGGAGCTGTTTTTT
CASSLGWTSGSGGELFF
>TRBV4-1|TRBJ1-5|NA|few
TGCGCCAGCAGCCAAGTAGGACAGAGACTCAATCAGCCCCAGCATTTT
CASSQVGQRLNQPQHF
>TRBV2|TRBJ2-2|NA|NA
TGTGCCAGCAATCAGAGGGCCGGGGAGCTGTTTTTT
CASNQRAGELFF
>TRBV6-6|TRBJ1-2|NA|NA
TGTGCCAGCAGTCTAACGCCCGCTAACTATGGCTACACCTTC
CASSLTPANYGYTF
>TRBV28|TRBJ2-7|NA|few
TGTGCCAGCAGTTTTGGTGGGCAGGGTACCCACGAGCAGTACTTC
CASSFGGQGTHEQYF
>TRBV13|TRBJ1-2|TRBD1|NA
TGTGCCAGCAGCCCTAGGGCAGGGGGCTATGGCTACACCTTC
CASSPRAGGYGYTF
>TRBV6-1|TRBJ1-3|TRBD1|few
TGTGCCAGCAGTGAGGTGTTTGGAGGGGGCGGAAACACCATATATTTT
CASSEVFGGGGNTIYF
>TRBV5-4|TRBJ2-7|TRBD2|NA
TGTGCCAGCAGCGATCGAGCGGGAGATTACGAGCAGTACTTC
CASSDRAGDYEQYF
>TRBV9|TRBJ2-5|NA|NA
TGTGCCAGCAGCGTAGCTACGTCGGGGGTCCGGGAGACCCAGTACTTC
CASSVATSGVRETQYF
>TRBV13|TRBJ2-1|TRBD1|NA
TGTGCCAGCAGCCCCGAGACAGGGCTCTTCAATGAGCAGTTCTTC
CASSPETGLFNEQFF
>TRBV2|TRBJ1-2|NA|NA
TGTGCCAGCAGTGTAGATTCCGTTAACTATGGCTACACCTTC
CASSVDSVNYGYTF
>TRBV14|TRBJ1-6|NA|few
TGTGCCAGCAGCCAGGGAGGACAAGATTATAATTCACCCCTCCACTTT
CASSQGGQDYNSPLHF
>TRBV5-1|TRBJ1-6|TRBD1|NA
TGCGCCAGCAGCTTGGGTCAGGGGGTTTCACCCCTCCACTTT
CASSLGQGVSPLHF
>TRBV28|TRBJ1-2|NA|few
TGTGCCAGCAGCGTACTACAGGGTAAGGATGGCTACACCTTC
CASSVLQGKDGYTF
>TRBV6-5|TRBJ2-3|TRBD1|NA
TGTGCCAGCAGGAGGGGGCCGACTAGCACAGATACGCAGTATTTT
CASRRGPTSTDTQYF
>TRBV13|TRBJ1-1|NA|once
TGTGCCAGCAGCCGGACAGCGTTTGAAGCTTTCTTT
CASSRTAFEAFF
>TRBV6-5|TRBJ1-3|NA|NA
TGTGCCAGCAAGGACATCTTCCAGGACACCATATATTTT
CASKDIFQDTIYF
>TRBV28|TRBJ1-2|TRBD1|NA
TGTGCCAGCAATTCTCCCGGGACAGGGGATATTTATGGCTACACCTTC
CASNSPGTGDIYGYTF
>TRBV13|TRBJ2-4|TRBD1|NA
TGTGCCAGCAGCTTAGGCACCGGGACAGGGGACATTCAGTACTTC
CASSLGTGTGDIQYF
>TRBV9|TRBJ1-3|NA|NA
TGTGCCAGCAGCGTAGCCCCAGGGTTAGGAAACACCATATATTTT
CASSVAPGLGNTIYF
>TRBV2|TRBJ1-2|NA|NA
TGTGCCAGCAGCCAGGGGTACTATGGCTACACCTTC
CASSQGYYGYTF
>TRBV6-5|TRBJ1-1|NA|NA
TGTGCCAGCAGTTACTCGCGGGATACCACTGAAGCTTTCTTT
CASSYSRDTTEAFF
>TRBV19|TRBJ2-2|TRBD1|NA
TGTGCCAGTAGTATATTGGGACAGGGTAACACCGGGGAGCTGTTTTTT
CASSILGQGNTGELFF
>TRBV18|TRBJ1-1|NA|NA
TGTGCCAGCTCTCAAGGGGGGAACACTGAAGCTTTCTTT
CASSQGGNTEAFF
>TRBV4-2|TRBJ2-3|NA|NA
TGTGCCAGCAGCCAAGAGACGGAAACGGGAGATACGCAGTATTTT
CASSQETETGDTQYF
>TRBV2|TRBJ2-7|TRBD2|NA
TGTGCCAGCAGGGCCCCGGAGCGGGGGGCCTCCTCCTACGAGCAGTACTTC
CASRAPERGASSYEQYF
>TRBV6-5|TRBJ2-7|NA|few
TGTGCCAGCAGTTACTCCTTTAGGGGCTCCTACGAGCAGTACTTC
CASSYSFRGSYEQYF
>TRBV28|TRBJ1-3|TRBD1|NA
TGTGCCAGCAGGTTACAGGGGGCGCGGGGAAACACCATATATTTT
CASRLQGARGNTIYF
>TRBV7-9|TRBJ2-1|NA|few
TGTGCCAGCAGCTTAGTGGTAGCGGCATACAATGAGCAGTTCTTC
CASSLVVAAYNEQFF
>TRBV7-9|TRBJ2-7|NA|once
TGTGCCAGCAGCTTAGATTTTTGGGAGTCGTACGAGCAGTACTTC
CASSLDFWESYEQYF
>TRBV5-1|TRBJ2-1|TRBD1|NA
TGCGCCAGCAGCTGGCGGTTTGCGGCAGCCAGGGGGTCGAACAATGAGCAGTTCTTC
CASSWRFAAARGSNNEQFF
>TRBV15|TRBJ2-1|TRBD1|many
TGTGCCACCAGCAGACAAAAAGGGACAGTTGGCAATGAGCAGTTCTTC
CATSRQKGTVGNEQFF
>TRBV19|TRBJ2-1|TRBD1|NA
TGTGCCAGTAGTATCGGGGACAGGGGATGGCACAATGAGCAGTTCTTC
CASSIGDRGWHNEQFF
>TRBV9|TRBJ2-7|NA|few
TGTGCCAGCAGCACCAGGGGAAACGAGCAGTACTTC
CASSTRGNEQYF
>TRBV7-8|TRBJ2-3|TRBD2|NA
TGTGCCAGCAGCTTAATGACTAGCGGGGGGGCCGAATCAGATACGCAGTATTTT
CASSLMTSGGAESDTQYF
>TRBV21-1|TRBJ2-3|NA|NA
TGTGGACAGGGGCTCGATACGCAGTATTTT
CGQGLDTQYF
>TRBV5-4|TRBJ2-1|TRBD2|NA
TGTGCCAGCAGCTTGGGACTAGCGGGAAGGAATGAGCAGTTCTTC
CASSLGLAGRNEQFF
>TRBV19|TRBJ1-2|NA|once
TGTGCCAGTAGTATGACAGTTAACTATGGCTACACCTTC
CASSMTVNYGYTF
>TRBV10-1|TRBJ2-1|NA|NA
TGCGCCAACAGTCGGGATCCCTACAATGAGCAGTTCTTC
CANSRDPYNEQFF
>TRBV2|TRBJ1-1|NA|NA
TGTGCCAGCAGAAACCACCAGGGGAACACTGAAGCTTTCTTT
CASRNHQGNTEAFF
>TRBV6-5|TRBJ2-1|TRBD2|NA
TGTGCCAGCAAGCGGGAGGGGGGCAATGAGCAGTTCTTC
CASKREGGNEQFF
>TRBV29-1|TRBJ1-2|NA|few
TGCAGCGTTGGCAACGGAGCTAACTATGGCTACACCTTC
CSVGNGANYGYTF